These 31 T cell receptor beta chains were sequenced from one sample in a study of T cells after yellow fever vaccination. TCRdb reprocessed the 5' RACE reads via MiXCR and lists one record per CDR3 protein. This sample has 350,000 to 450,000 distinct CDR3 sequences; roughly 6.2% occur once, and the top ten carry about 15%. The source was PBMCs, collected 5 days after the yellow fever booster vaccination. The receptors were gathered from a man aged 30 to 45 who received the YFV17D yellow fever vaccine.

CDR3 amino acids: CASRPPGTSVYNEQFF. The DNA of the CDR3 is TGTGCCAGCAGGCCCCCCGGGACTAGCGTCTACAATGAGCAGTTCTTC. The J gene is TRBJ2-1, the V gene TRBV7-2; the match to TRBD2 covers 10 bases. The V gene's germline CDR1 is SGHTA and CDR2 FQGNSA. There are 16 residues in the CDR3. V shed 6 bases, J shed 3 bases, and the junction held 8 bases outside the gene matches.

This clonotype came up many times. The chain recombines TRBV5-1 with TRBJ2-4; D is perhaps TRBD2 (6 bases). V was clipped by 4 bases and J by 6 bases, with 14 bases between them. The CDR3 totals 14 residues. Germline V CDR1 and CDR2: SGHRS, YFSETQ. As DNA, the CDR3 is TGCGCCAGCAGCCCCCGGGAGATGGGAAACATTCAGTACTTC. Protein: CASSPREMGNIQYF.

The sample holds a few counts of this clonotype. The chain carries TRBV24-1 and TRBJ2-2; D uncertain. Trimming shortened V by 5 bases and J by 2 bases, and 8 bases separated the two germline ends. The CDR3 spans 14 residues. Germline CDR1 and CDR2: KGHDR and SFDVKD. The DNA for the CDR3 is TGTGCCACCAGTGGGGAAACCAACACCGGGGAGCTGTTTTTT. Protein sequence: CATSGETNTGELFF.

The V call is TRBV7-9, the J call TRBJ2-6, with 10 bases aligning to TRBD2. The CDR3 covers 20 residues. The germline CDR1 and CDR2 sequences are SEHNR and FQNEAQ (reference sequence). With 5 bases clipped from V and 3 bases from J, the junction kept 16 bases outside the gene matches. CDR3 sequence reads: CASSRVGPSGSLSGANVLTF. In nucleotides, the CDR3 is TGTGCCAGCAGCAGAGTTGGGCCTAGCGGGAGTTTGAGTGGGGCCAACGTCCTGACTTTC.

This clonotype has only a few counts. The chain has TRBV20-1 and TRBJ2-7; D ambiguous. The CDR3 covers 13 residues. Germline lookup yields CDR1 DFQATT and CDR2 SNEGSKA (reference sequence). V lost 6 bases and J 3 bases, leaving 15 bases between the germline ends. The CDR3 nucleotides read TGCAGTGCCTCAGCTTCTAGAATCTACGAGCAGTACTTC. Its translation: CSASASRIYEQYF.

This clonotype has just a few counts. The gene calls are TRBV7-9 and TRBJ2-1; D may be TRBD1 or TRBD2 (5 bases each). Germline CDR1 SEHNR, CDR2 FQNEAQ (reference sequence). V was clipped by 3 bases and J by 5 bases, with 14 bases between them. The CDR3 has 15 residues. In DNA, the CDR3 is TGTGCCAGCAGCTTCGGGGCTAACCCGAACAATGAGCAGTTCTTC. Amino acid sequence: CASSFGANPNNEQFF.

This chain uses TRBV6-5 with TRBJ2-7; D is unresolved. Per the germline V gene, CDR1 is MNHEY and CDR2 is SVGAGI. This CDR3 spans 14 amino acids. V lost 0 bases, J lost 0 bases, and 6 bases lay in between. The CDR3 region is CASSYSSDSYEQYF. Written as DNA, the CDR3 is TGTGCCAGCAGTTACTCGTCTGACTCCTACGAGCAGTACTTC.

This clonotype was seen at least ten times. The rearrangement links TRBV6-1 to TRBJ1-2; a weak D match, TRBD1 (6 bases). The CDR3 runs 15 residues. CDR1 MNHNS and CDR2 SASEGT come from the germline V gene. Trimming took off 6 bases at V and 6 bases at J, with 20 bases between the two ends. The CDR3 spells CASSSVQGMVNGYTF. The CDR3 DNA sequence: TGTGCCAGCAGCTCTGTACAGGGAATGGTTAATGGCTACACCTTC.

This clonotype turned up a few times. This chain connects TRBV19 to TRBJ2-1; D possibly corresponds to TRBD1 (6 bases). Germline assignment: CDR1 LNHDA and CDR2 SQIVND (reference sequence). V was pared by 6 bases and J by 6 bases, with 21 bases between. The CDR3 runs to 16 residues. CDR3 protein: CASRTTWRRGGNEQFF. In DNA, the CDR3 is TGTGCCAGTAGAACTACTTGGCGACGAGGGGGCAATGAGCAGTTCTTC. The complete variable domain, with remaining parts taken from reference TRBV19 and TRBJ2-1, reads DGGITQSPKYLFRKEGQNVTLSCEQNLNHDAMYWYRQDPGQGLRLIYYSQIVNDFQKGDIAEGYSVSREKKESFPLTVTSAQKNPTAFYLCASRTTWRRGGNEQFFGPGTRLTVL.

This clonotype was counted at least ten times. CDR3 DNA sequence: TGTGCCAGCAGCTTAGGACGTGATGAGCAGTTCTTC. It codes for CASSLGRDEQFF. This chain links TRBV7-9 with TRBJ2-1; D is unclear. Trimming took off 1 base at V and 8 bases at J, with 6 bases between the two ends. This CDR3 region has 12 residues. In germline, CDR1 is SEHNR, CDR2 FQNEAQ (reference sequence). The full variable domain, rest sourced from reference TRBV7-9 and TRBJ2-1, is DTGVSQNPRHKITKRGQNVTFRCDPISEHNRLYWYRQTLGQGPEFLTYFQNEAQLEKSRLLSDRFSAERPKGSFSTLEIQRTEQGDSAMYLCASSLGRDEQFFGPGTRLTVL.

This clonotype turned up a few times. The chain has TRBV7-2 and TRBJ2-7; the match to TRBD1 covers 7 bases. V was clipped by 1 base and J by 6 bases; unmatched bases: 3. The germline gives CDR1 SGHTA, CDR2 FQGNSA. The CDR3 loop spans 13 amino acids. CDR3 DNA sequence: TGTGCCAGCAGCTTAGTATACAGGGGCGAGCAGTACTTC. It yields the protein CASSLVYRGEQYF.

The chain carries TRBV5-6 and TRBJ2-7; D possibly uses TRBD1 or TRBD2 (6 bases each). V was cut by 2 bases and J by 6 bases, with 18 bases left in between. CDR1 and CDR2 (germline): SGHDT, YYEEEE. The CDR3 has 15 amino acids. CDR3: CASSFGGQGKREQYF. The CDR3 coding sequence is TGTGCCAGCAGCTTTGGAGGGCAGGGGAAGCGCGAGCAGTACTTC.

This rearrangement joins TRBV7-6 to TRBJ2-1; the match to TRBD2 covers 8 bases. J lost 12 bases, V lost 5 bases, and 21 bases had no gene match. Germline CDR1 is SGHVS and CDR2 is FNYEAQ. The CDR3 is made up of 17 amino acids. CDR3 coding DNA: TGTGCCAGCAGCCCTTCGTCTATGCGGGAGGTCATCAGAGGGCAGTTCTTC. Protein sequence: CASSPSSMREVIRGQFF.

The rearrangement uses TRBV6-2 or TRBV6-3 and TRBJ2-5; D is ambiguous. The CDR3 is made up of 15 amino acids. V was shortened by 0 bases and J by 5 bases, with 13 bases between the two germline ends. CDR1 is MNHEY and CDR2 is SVGEGT in the germline V gene. CDR3 bases: TGTGCCAGCAGTTACTCGACAACAAGTTTGGAGACCCAGTACTTC. This sequence encodes CASSYSTTSLETQYF.

Many counts were recorded for this clonotype. V gene TRBV20-1 combines with J gene TRBJ2-1, with 7 bases lining up with TRBD2. Germline assignment: CDR1 DFQATT and CDR2 SNEGSKA (reference sequence). This CDR3 contains 14 residues. V lost 6 bases, J lost 9 bases, and 14 bases stayed unmatched. CDR3 coding DNA: TGCAGTGCCACATGGGGAGGGGTTGGTAGTGAGCAGTTCTTC. It encodes CSATWGGVGSEQFF.

This clonotype was detected a few times. The V gene is TRBV7-3, the J gene TRBJ2-2; D is unresolved. CDR3 length: 16 amino acids. Trimming shortened V by 5 bases and J by 2 bases, and 15 bases separated the two germline ends. Germline lookup yields CDR1 SGHTA and CDR2 FQGTGA. CDR3 loop: CASSPRRTFNTGELFF. CDR3 coding DNA: TGTGCCAGCAGCCCTAGAAGGACCTTCAACACCGGGGAGCTGTTTTTT.

This clonotype was seen many times. V gene TRBV2 combines with J gene TRBJ2-1, with 8 bases that match TRBD1. Germline V gene sequence: CDR1 SNHLY, CDR2 FYNNEI. The CDR3 is 14 residues long. V trimming: 7 bases; J trimming: 4 bases; junction bases outside the gene matches: 6. The CDR3 nucleotides read TGTGCCAGCACCAGGGACAGGAGTTACAATGAGCAGTTCTTC. This codes for CASTRDRSYNEQFF.

There are a few counts of this clonotype. The rearrangement uses TRBV12-3 or TRBV12-4 and TRBJ1-5, with 9 bases matching TRBD1. CDR3 length equals 14 residues. With 4 bases clipped from V and 6 bases from J, the junction kept 4 bases outside the gene matches. CDR3 nucleotides: TGTGCCAGCAGTTCCCTACAGGGGGCTCAGCCCCAGCATTTT. Translated, it gives CASSSLQGAQPQHF.

This clonotype was seen repeatedly, ten times or more. The J gene is TRBJ2-2, the V gene TRBV9; 7 bases match TRBD2. The V segment lost 5 bases and the J segment 1 base; nucleotides outside the gene matches: 2. This CDR3 has 14 amino acids. CDR1 and CDR2 from the germline V gene are SGDLS and YYNGEE. As DNA, the CDR3 is TGTGCCAGCAGGCTAGCGGAGAACACCGGGGAGCTGTTTTTT. Amino acids: CASRLAENTGELFF.

Many counts were recorded for this clonotype. V usage is TRBV7-2 and J usage is TRBJ1-3; unclear D gene. From germline, CDR1 is SGHTA and CDR2 FQGNSA. CDR3 length equals 15 residues. The germline V and J ends were trimmed by 4 bases and 6 bases, with 16 bases remaining between them. Here the CDR3 DNA reads TGTGCCAGCAGCTCACCTGAGGGCGTTGCAAACACCATATATTTT. Its translation is CASSSPEGVANTIYF. The full variable domain, its missing parts supplied by reference TRBV7-2 and TRBJ1-3, is GAGVSQSPSNKVTEKGKDVELRCDPISGHTALYWYRQSLGQGLEFLIYFQGNSAPDKSGLPSDRFSAERTGGSVSTLTIQRTQQEDSAVYLCASSSPEGVANTIYFGEGSWLTVV.

This clonotype is categorized as medium-sized. The V and J genes are TRBV20-1 and TRBJ2-2; weak D call: TRBD2 (6 bases). The CDR3 length is 14 residues. CDR1 is DFQATT, CDR2 SNEGSKA, per germline (reference sequence). Trimming cost V 0 bases and J 5 bases, with 10 bases left between them. The CDR3 reads CSARDGGETGELFF. Written as DNA, the CDR3 is TGCAGTGCTAGAGATGGCGGGGAAACCGGGGAGCTGTTTTTT.

This rearrangement joins TRBV29-1 to TRBJ2-1; a possible D gene is TRBD2 (5 bases). V dropped 2 bases and J dropped 7 bases, with 15 bases sitting between them. CDR3 size: 14 residues. Germline values: CDR1 SQVTM, CDR2 ANQGSEA. The CDR3 DNA follows: TGCAGCGTTGAAATGGCTAGCCGGCATAATGAGCAGTTCTTC. Protein: CSVEMASRHNEQFF.

This clonotype was counted ten times or more. CDR3 DNA: TGCAGCGTTGGCAGGGAGGGTGGCTACACCTTC. It translates to CSVGREGGYTF. The chain combines TRBV29-1 with TRBJ1-2; D is perhaps TRBD1 (5 bases). This CDR3 is 11 amino acids long. Germline-derived CDR1 and CDR2 are SQVTM and ANQGSEA. V gave up 4 bases and J gave up 7 bases, with 10 bases separating them.

The chain employs TRBV5-4 and TRBJ2-1; D perhaps matches TRBD1 (6 bases). The CDR3 length is 13 residues. The V gene's germline CDR1 is SGHNT and CDR2 YYREEE (reference sequence). Trimming removed 4 bases from V and 8 bases from J, with 13 bases in between. CDR3 loop: CASSDQGFDEQFF. Written as DNA, the CDR3 is TGTGCCAGCAGCGATCAGGGGTTCGATGAGCAGTTCTTC.

In this sample, this clonotype turned up many times. The rearrangement links TRBV4-2 to TRBJ1-3; D is unresolved. The CDR3 totals 15 residues. Per germline, CDR1 LGHNA and CDR2 YNFKEQ. Between the trimmed V and J ends, which lost 0 bases and 3 bases, there was a span of 9 bases. In DNA, the CDR3 is TGTGCCAGCAGCCAAGAGACGGCCGGTGGAAACACCATATATTTT. Translated, it gives CASSQETAGGNTIYF.

This rearrangement joins TRBV11-2 to TRBJ2-7; D unresolved. V lost 3 bases to trimming and J lost 1 base, with 19 bases between them. Germline CDR1 and CDR2: SGHAT and FQNNGV. This CDR3 has 17 amino acids. CDR3 residues: CASSLVKWGTGSYEQYF. CDR3 in DNA: TGTGCCAGCAGCTTGGTGAAATGGGGAACGGGTTCCTACGAGCAGTACTTC.

This clonotype was observed a few times. The chain is built from TRBV5-5 and TRBJ2-1, with a tentative D call TRBD1 (6 bases). Germline V gene data show CDR1 as SGHKS and CDR2 as YYEKEE (reference sequence). Trimming left V 3 bases short and J 10 bases short, with 11 bases between. This CDR3 is built from 12 residues. The CDR3 nucleotides read TGTGCCAGCAGCTCAGGGGTGGGCGAGCAGTTCTTC. It encodes CASSSGVGEQFF.

This clonotype has at least ten counts. This chain links TRBV10-3 with TRBJ2-1; D gene unclear. V was trimmed by 7 bases and J by 0 bases, leaving 10 bases between them. CDR3 length: 14 amino acids. Germline-derived CDR1 and CDR2 are ENHRY and SYGVKD. CDR3 in DNA: TGTGCCATCACGGCGGACCTCTCCTACAATGAGCAGTTCTTC. Its translation: CAITADLSYNEQFF.

This clonotype has at least ten counts. The chain carries TRBV24-1 and TRBJ2-3; TRBD2 matches at 7 bases. The CDR3 extends over 17 amino acids. The V gene's germline CDR1 is KGHDR and CDR2 SFDVKD. Trimming took 3 bases from V and 2 from J; bases not matched to a gene: 10. The DNA for the CDR3 is TGTGCCACCAGTGATACCTCCGCGGGACTAAACACAGATACGCAGTATTTT. This gives the protein CATSDTSAGLNTDTQYF.

The table lists this clonotype with a few counts. V and J are TRBV28 and TRBJ2-7; D not resolved. This CDR3 spans 15 amino acids. Germline V gives CDR1 MDHEN, CDR2 SYDVKM. Trimming shortened V by 4 bases and J by 4 bases, and 17 bases separated the two germline ends. The CDR3 sequence: CASSSPGLGQYEQYF. In nucleotides, the CDR3 is TGTGCCAGCAGTTCGCCGGGTCTAGGGCAGTACGAGCAGTACTTC.

This clonotype was seen repeatedly, ten times or more. The chain uses TRBV20-1 and TRBJ2-1; D is undetermined. This CDR3 region has 14 residues. Germline V gene sequence: CDR1 DFQATT, CDR2 SNEGSKA (reference sequence). V was shortened by 6 bases and J by 2 bases, with 14 bases between the two germline ends. CDR3 loop: CSALSSSAYNEQFF. CDR3 nucleotide sequence: TGCAGTGCCTTAAGCAGCTCGGCCTACAATGAGCAGTTCTTC.